This T cell receptor (beta chain) was captured in a study of cytomegalovirus exposure and HLA in healthy donors. Broader study findings: The study put some 160 TCR beta chains on its list as cytomegalovirus-associated.

Remarks on this clone: Antigen: not known.

13 Jbeta primers and 60 Vbeta primers were used for the PCR. The data were produced by immunoSEQ multiplex PCR, yet TCRdb's version contains in-frame clones alone and is incomplete. The table has approximately 140,000 clones, around 72% seen once. The sequenced sample consisted of PBMCs. This clonotype originated in a human donor in good health.

As DNA, the CDR3 is TGTGCCAGCAGCCCGTCCCTTGGCACAGATACGCAGTATTTT. This translates into CASSPSLGTDTQYF. The V call is TRBV7-3, the J call TRBJ2-3; D not certain. CDR3 size: 14 residues. Germline V gene sequence: CDR1 SGHTA, CDR2 FQGTGA. V was cut by 5 bases and J by 1 base, with 10 bases left in between.